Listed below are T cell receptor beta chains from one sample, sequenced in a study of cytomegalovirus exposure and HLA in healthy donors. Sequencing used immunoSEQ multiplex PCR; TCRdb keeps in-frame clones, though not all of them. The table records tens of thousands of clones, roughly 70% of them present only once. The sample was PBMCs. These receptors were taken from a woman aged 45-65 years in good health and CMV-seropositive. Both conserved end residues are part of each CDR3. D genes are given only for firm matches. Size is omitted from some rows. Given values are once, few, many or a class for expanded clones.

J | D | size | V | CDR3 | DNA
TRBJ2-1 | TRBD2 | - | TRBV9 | CASSPARLATFEQFF | TGTGCCAGCAGCCCTGCCAGACTAGCCACTTTTGAGCAGTTCTTC
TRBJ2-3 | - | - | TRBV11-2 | CASSLRSTDTQYF | TGTGCCAGCAGCCTGCGGAGCACAGATACGCAGTATTTT
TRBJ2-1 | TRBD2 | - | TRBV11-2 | CASSSFRGAGETNEQFF | TGTGCCAGCAGCTCCTTTAGGGGAGCGGGAGAGACCAATGAGCAGTTCTTC
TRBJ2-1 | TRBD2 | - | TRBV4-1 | CASSQVAGGRIGNEQFF | TGCGCCAGCAGCCAAGTGGCGGGAGGGAGGATTGGCAATGAGCAGTTCTTC
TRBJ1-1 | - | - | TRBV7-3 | CASSARVGGNTEAFF | TGTGCCAGCAGCGCCCGGGTAGGGGGAAACACTGAAGCTTTCTTT
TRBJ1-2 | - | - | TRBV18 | CASSPAMDRFYGYTF | TGTGCCAGCTCACCCGCCATGGACAGATTCTATGGCTACACCTTC
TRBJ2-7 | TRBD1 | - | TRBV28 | CASSLSLTGVGEQYF | TGTGCCAGCAGTCTTTCTTTGACAGGGGTTGGGGAGCAGTACTTC
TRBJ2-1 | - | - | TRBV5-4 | CASSRDSSSYNEQFF | TGTGCCAGCAGCCGTGATTCGAGCTCCTACAATGAGCAGTTCTTC
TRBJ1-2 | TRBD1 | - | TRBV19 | CASSAYQGQSSGYTF | TGTGCCAGTAGTGCATACCAGGGACAGTCATCGGGCTACACCTTC
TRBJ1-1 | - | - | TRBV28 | CASNYHRIYTEAFF | TGTGCCAGCAACTACCACCGGATATACACTGAAGCTTTCTTT
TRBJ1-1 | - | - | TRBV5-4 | CASWGTQQVITTEAFF | TGTGCCAGCTGGGGGACACAACAGGTTATCACCACTGAAGCTTTCTTT
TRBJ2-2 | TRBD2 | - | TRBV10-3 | CAIRSSAGGNTGELFF | TGTGCCATCAGATCCTCTGCGGGAGGTAACACCGGGGAGCTGTTTTTT
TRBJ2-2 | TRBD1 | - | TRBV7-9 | CASRQTGTGVNTGELFF | TGTGCCAGCAGACAAACCGGGACAGGGGTAAACACCGGGGAGCTGTTTTTT
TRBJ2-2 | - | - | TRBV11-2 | CASSLRVSADTGELFF | TGTGCCAGCAGCTTACGGGTGTCGGCGGACACCGGGGAGCTGTTTTTT
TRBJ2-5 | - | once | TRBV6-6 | CASSYDRWRTQYF | TGTGCCAGCAGTTACGACAGGTGGCGGACCCAGTACTTC
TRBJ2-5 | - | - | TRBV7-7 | CASSLAAGQETQYF | TGTGCTAGCAGCTTAGCGGCAGGTCAAGAGACCCAGTACTTC
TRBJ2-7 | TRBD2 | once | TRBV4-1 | CASSRGEGSSKKYF | TGCGCCAGCAGCCGAGGGGAGGGATCCTCCAAGAAGTACTTC
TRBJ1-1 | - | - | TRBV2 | CASQAIRGGTEAFF | TGTGCCAGCCAAGCAATCAGGGGCGGAACTGAAGCTTTCTTT
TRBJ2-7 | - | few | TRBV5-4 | CASSFMEPTYEQYF | TGTGCCAGCAGCTTCATGGAGCCTACGTACGAGCAGTACTTC
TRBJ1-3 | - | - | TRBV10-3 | CAINPFGPGDTSGNTIYF | TGTGCCATCAACCCCTTTGGACCGGGGGATACCTCTGGAAACACCATATATTTT
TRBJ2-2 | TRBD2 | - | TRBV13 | CASSPSGRAGELFF | TGTGCCAGCAGCCCTAGCGGGAGGGCCGGGGAGCTGTTTTTT
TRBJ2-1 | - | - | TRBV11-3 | CASSPRLGGSYNEQFF | TGTGCCAGCAGCCCCAGGCTAGGAGGGTCTTACAATGAGCAGTTCTTC
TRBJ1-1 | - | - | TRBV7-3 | CASSLNGVSPEAFF | TGTGCCAGCAGCTTAAACGGGGTTAGTCCTGAAGCTTTCTTT
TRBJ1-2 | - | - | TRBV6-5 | CASSRGGESYGYTF | TGTGCCAGCAGCCGAGGGGGGGAATCCTATGGCTACACCTTC
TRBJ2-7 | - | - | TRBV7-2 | CASSPLWVSGSYEQYF | TGTGCCAGCAGCCCGCTCTGGGTTAGCGGCTCCTACGAGCAGTACTTC
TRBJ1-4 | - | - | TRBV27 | CASKRATNEKLFF | TGCGCCAGCAAGCGAGCAACTAATGAAAAACTGTTTTTT
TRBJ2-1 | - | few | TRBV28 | CASNDDGGPYNEQFF | TGTGCCAGCAACGACGATGGAGGGCCTTACAATGAGCAGTTCTTC
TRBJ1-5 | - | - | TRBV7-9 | CASSLQGKGPQHF | TGTGCCAGCAGCTTACAGGGAAAAGGGCCCCAGCATTTT
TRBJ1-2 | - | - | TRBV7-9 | CASSLASGVYNYGYTF | TGTGCCAGCAGCCTGGCCTCGGGGGTATATAACTATGGCTACACCTTC
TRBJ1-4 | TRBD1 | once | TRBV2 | CASSRDRVEKLFF | TGTGCCAGCAGTAGGGACAGGGTTGAAAAACTGTTTTTT
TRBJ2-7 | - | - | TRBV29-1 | CSAQTGFSSYEQYF | TGCAGCGCCCAAACAGGGTTCAGCTCCTACGAGCAGTACTTC
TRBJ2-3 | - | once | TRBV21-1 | CASSIGERRGGTTDTQYF | TGTGCCAGCAGCATTGGGGAAAGGAGGGGAGGGACCACAGATACGCAGTATTTT
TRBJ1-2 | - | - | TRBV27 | CASTGRGGDYGYTF | TGTGCCAGCACCGGAAGGGGCGGAGACTATGGCTACACCTTC
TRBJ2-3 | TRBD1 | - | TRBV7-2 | CASSSRTGLRDTQYF | TGTGCCAGCAGCTCAAGGACAGGGCTGAGAGATACGCAGTATTTT
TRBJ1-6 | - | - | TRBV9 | CASSHTGSPLHF | TGTGCCAGCAGCCATACCGGGTCACCCCTCCACTTT
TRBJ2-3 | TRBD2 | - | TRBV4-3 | CASSQQGTRVRDTQYF | TGCGCCAGCAGCCAGCAAGGGACTAGAGTAAGAGATACGCAGTATTTT
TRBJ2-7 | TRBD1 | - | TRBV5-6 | CASSYGTANEQYF | TGTGCCAGCAGTTATGGGACAGCGAACGAGCAGTACTTC
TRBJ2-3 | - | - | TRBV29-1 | CSGRSGATDTQYF | TGCAGCGGTCGGTCAGGGGCCACAGATACGCAGTATTTT
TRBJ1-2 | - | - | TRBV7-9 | CASSLGTNGYTF | TGTGCCAGCAGCTTAGGGACAAATGGCTACACCTTC
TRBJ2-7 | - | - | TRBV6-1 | CASSEQGLDEQYF | TGTGCCAGCAGTGAACAGGGTCTAGACGAGCAGTACTTC
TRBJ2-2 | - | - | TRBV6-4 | CASSDPTRGSVGELFF | TGTGCCAGCAGTGACCCCACACGGGGTTCGGTCGGGGAGCTGTTTTTT
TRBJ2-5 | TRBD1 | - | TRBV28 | CASRETGGQETQYF | TGTGCCAGCAGAGAGACAGGGGGGCAAGAGACCCAGTACTTC
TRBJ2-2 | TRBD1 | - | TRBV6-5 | CASSSTGIRNTGELFF | TGTGCCAGCAGTTCGACAGGGATTAGGAACACCGGGGAGCTGTTTTTT
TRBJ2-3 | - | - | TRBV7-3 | CASSRLVGNADTQYF | TGTGCCAGCAGCCGACTAGTTGGTAACGCAGATACGCAGTATTTT
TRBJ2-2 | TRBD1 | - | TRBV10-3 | CAISEQGQGSSGELFF | TGTGCCATCAGTGAGCAAGGACAGGGTTCCTCCGGGGAGCTGTTTTTT
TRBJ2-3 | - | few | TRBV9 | CASSAVGTDTQYF | TGTGCCAGCAGCGCCGTCGGCACAGATACGCAGTATTTT
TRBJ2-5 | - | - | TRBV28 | CASSYFLRPQYF | TGTGCCAGCAGTTACTTTCTGCGTCCCCAATACTTC
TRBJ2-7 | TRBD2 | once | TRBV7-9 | CASGGRSSYEQYF | TGTGCCTCAGGCGGGAGGAGCTCCTACGAGCAGTACTTC
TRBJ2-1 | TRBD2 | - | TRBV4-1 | CASSQVGRETYNEQFF | TGCGCCAGCAGCCAAGTAGGGCGGGAGACTTACAATGAGCAGTTCTTC
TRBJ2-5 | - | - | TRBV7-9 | CASVLSGLQETQYF | TGTGCCAGCGTTCTAAGCGGGCTACAAGAGACCCAGTACTTC
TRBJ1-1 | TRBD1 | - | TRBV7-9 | CSSRPGDRRMNTEAFF | TGTTCCAGCAGACCCGGGGACAGGAGGATGAACACTGAAGCTTTCTTT
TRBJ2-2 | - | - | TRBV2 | CASMVGVRTGELFF | TGTGCCAGCATGGTGGGAGTGAGGACCGGGGAGCTGTTTTTT
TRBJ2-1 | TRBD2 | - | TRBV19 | CASSGTSGRIDEQFF | TGTGCCAGTAGTGGGACTAGCGGGAGGATTGATGAGCAGTTCTTC